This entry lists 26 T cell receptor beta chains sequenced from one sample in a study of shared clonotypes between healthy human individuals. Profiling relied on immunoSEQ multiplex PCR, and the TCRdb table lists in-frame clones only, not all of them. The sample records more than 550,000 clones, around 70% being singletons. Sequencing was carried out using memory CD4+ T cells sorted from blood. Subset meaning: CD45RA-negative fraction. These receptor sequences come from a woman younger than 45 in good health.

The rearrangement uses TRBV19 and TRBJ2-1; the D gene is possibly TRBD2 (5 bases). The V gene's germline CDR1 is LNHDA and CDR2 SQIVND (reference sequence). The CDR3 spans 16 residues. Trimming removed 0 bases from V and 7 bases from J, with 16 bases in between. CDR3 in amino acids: CASSIDDYRRINEQFF. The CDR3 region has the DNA TGTGCCAGTAGTATAGATGACTATCGTCGAATAAATGAGCAGTTCTTC.

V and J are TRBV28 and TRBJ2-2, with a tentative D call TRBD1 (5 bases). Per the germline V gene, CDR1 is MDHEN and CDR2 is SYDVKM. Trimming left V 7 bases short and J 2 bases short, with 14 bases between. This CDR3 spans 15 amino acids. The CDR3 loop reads CASIRGSQNTGELFF. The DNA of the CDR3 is TGTGCCAGCATTAGGGGATCCCAAAACACCGGGGAGCTGTTTTTT.

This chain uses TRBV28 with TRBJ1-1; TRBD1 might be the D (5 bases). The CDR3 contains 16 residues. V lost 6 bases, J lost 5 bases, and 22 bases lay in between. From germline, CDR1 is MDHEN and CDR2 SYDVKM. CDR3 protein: CASSNEVGPRGTEAFF. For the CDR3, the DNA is TGTGCCAGCAGCAATGAGGTAGGGCCTCGGGGGACTGAAGCTTTCTTT.

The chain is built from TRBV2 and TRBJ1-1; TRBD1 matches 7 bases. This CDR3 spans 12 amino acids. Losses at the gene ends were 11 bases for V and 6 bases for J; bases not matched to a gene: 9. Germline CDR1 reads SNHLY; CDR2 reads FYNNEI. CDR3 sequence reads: CAGSRGLAEAFF. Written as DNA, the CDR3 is TGTGCCGGCTCTAGGGGGCTCGCTGAAGCTTTCTTT. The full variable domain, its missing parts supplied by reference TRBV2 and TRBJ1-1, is EPEVTQTPSHQVTQMGQEVILRCVPISNHLYFYWYRQILGQKVEFLVSFYNNEISEKSEIFDDQFSVERPDGSNFTLKIRSTKLEDSAMYFCAGSRGLAEAFFGQGTRLTVV.

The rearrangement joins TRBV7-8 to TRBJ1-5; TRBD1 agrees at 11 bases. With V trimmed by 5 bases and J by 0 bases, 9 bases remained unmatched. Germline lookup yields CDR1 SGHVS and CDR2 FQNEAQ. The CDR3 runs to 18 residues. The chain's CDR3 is CASSTGQGATNSNQPQHF. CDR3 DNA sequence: TGTGCCAGCAGCACAGGACAGGGGGCCACAAATAGCAATCAGCCCCAGCATTTT.

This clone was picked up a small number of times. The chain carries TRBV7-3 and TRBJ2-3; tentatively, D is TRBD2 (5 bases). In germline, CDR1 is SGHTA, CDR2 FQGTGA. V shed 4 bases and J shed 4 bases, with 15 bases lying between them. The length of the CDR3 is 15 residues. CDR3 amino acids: CASSYTSGHSDTQYF. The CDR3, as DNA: TGTGCCAGCAGCTACACTAGTGGGCACTCAGATACGCAGTATTTT.

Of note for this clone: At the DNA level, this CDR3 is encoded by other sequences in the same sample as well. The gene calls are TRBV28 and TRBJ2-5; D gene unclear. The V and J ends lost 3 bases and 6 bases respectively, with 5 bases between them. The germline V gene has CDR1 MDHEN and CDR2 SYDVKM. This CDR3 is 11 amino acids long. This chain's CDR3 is CASSFLKTQYF. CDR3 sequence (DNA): TGTGCCAGCAGTTTCTTGAAGACCCAGTACTTC.

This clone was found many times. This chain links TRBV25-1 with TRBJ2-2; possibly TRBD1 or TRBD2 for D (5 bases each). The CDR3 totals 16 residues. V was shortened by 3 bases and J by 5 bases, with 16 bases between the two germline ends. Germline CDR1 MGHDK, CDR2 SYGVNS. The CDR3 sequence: CASSDWGPSPTGELFF. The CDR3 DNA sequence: TGTGCCAGCAGTGATTGGGGACCCAGTCCAACCGGGGAGCTGTTTTTT.

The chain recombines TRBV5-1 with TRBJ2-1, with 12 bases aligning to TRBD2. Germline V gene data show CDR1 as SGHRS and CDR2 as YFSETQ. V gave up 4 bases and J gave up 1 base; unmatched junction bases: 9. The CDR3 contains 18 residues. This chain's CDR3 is CASSPRTSGTGSYNEQFF. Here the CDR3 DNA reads TGCGCCAGCAGCCCGAGGACTAGCGGGACCGGATCCTACAATGAGCAGTTCTTC.

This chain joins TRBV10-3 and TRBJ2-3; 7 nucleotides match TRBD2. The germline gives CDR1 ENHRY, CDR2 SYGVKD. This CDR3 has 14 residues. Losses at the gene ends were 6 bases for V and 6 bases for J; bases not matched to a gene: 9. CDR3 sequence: CAISDRAGEDTQYF. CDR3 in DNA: TGTGCCATCAGCGACCGGGCGGGAGAGGATACGCAGTATTTT.

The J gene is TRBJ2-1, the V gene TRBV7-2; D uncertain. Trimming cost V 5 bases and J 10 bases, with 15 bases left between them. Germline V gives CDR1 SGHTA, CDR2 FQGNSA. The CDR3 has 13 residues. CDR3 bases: TGTGCCAGCAGCCCCCAGGCCCGCCGGGAGCAGTTCTTC. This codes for CASSPQARREQFF.

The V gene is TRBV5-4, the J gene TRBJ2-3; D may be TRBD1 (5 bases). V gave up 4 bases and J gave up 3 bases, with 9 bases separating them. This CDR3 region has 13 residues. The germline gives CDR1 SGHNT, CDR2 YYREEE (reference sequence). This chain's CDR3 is CASSRAGTDTQYF. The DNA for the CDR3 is TGTGCCAGCAGCCGTGCAGGGACAGATACGCAGTATTTT.

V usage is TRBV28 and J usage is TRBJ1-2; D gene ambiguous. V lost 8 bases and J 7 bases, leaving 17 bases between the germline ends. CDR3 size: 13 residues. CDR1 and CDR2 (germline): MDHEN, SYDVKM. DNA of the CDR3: TGTGCCAGCGGTAGTCAAGGAGCCTTTGGCTACACCTTC. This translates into CASGSQGAFGYTF.

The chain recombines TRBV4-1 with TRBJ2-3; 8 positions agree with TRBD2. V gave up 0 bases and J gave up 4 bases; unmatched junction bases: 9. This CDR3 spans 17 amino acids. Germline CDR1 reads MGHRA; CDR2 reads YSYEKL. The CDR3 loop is CASSQDGSGSGADTQYF. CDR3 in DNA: TGCGCCAGCAGCCAAGATGGGAGCGGGAGTGGAGCAGATACGCAGTATTTT.

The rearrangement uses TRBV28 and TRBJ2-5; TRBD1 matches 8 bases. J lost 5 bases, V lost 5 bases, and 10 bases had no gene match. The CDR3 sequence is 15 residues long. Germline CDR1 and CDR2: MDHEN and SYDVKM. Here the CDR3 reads CASSTWTGPRETQYF. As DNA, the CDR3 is TGTGCCAGCAGTACCTGGACAGGGCCTCGGGAGACCCAGTACTTC.

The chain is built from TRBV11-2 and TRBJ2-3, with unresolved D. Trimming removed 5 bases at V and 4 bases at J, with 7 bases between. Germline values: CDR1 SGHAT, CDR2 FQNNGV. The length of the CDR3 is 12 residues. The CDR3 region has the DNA TGTGCCAGCAGCGCCAGTTCAGATACGCAGTATTTT. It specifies CASSASSDTQYF.

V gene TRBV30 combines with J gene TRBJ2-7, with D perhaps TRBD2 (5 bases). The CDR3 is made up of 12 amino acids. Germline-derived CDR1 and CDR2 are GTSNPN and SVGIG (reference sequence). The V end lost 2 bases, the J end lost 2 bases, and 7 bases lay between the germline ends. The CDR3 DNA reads TGTGCCTGGAGTAGCGGCCCCTACGAGCAGTACTTC. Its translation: CAWSSGPYEQYF.

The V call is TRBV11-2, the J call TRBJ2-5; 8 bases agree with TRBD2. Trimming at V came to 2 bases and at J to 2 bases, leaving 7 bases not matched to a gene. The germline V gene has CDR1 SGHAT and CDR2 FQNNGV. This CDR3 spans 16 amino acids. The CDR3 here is CASSLPGREHQETQYF. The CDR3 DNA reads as TGTGCCAGCAGCTTACCCGGGAGGGAACATCAAGAGACCCAGTACTTC.

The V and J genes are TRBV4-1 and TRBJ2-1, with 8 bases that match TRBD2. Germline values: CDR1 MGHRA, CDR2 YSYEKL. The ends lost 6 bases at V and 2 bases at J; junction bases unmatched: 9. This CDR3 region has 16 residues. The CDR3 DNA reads TGCGCCAGCAGGCCCCCCATCGGGGGGGCCTACAATGAGCAGTTCTTC. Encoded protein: CASRPPIGGAYNEQFF.

CDR3: CASSEAPGEQYF. DNA of the CDR3: TGTGCCAGCAGCGAAGCCCCGGGGGAGCAGTACTTC. The chain carries TRBV7-9 and TRBJ2-5; TRBD2 might be the D (6 bases). Germline V gene lookup returns CDR1 SEHNR and CDR2 FQNEAQ (reference sequence). The CDR3 sequence is 12 residues long. V was pared by 5 bases and J by 11 bases, with 15 bases between. Looking up the rest from reference TRBV7-9 and TRBJ2-5 gives the full variable domain: DTGVSQNPRHKITKRGQNVTFRCDPISEHNRLYWYRQTLGQGPEFLTYFQNEAQLEKSRLLSDRFSAERPKGSFSTLEIQRTEQGDSAMYLCASSEAPGEQYFGPGTRLLVL.

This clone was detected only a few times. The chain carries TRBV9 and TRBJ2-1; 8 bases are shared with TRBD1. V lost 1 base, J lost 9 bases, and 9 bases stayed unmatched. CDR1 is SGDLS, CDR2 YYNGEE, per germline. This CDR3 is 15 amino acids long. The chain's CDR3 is CASSVLPDRASEQFF. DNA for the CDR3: TGTGCCAGCAGCGTACTCCCGGACAGGGCCTCTGAGCAGTTCTTC.

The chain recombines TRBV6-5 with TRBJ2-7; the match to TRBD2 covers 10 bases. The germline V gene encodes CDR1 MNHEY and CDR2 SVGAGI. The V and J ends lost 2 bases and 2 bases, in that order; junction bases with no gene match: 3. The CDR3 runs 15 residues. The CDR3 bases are TGTGCCAGCAGTTACGGCCTAGCGGGGGCCTACGAGCAGTACTTC. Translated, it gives CASSYGLAGAYEQYF.

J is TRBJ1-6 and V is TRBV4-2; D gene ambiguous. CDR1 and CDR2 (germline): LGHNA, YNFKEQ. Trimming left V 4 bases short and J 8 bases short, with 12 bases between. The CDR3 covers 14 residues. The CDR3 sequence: CASSPNRGDSPLHF. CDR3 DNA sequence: TGTGCCAGCAGCCCTAATCGGGGTGATTCACCCCTCCACTTT.

CDR3 in DNA: TGCAGCGTTAAGTTATATCGCGGACAGGCTTTCTTT. Protein sequence: CSVKLYRGQAFF. The rearrangement links TRBV29-1 to TRBJ1-1; tentative D call: TRBD1 (6 bases). Per germline, CDR1 SQVTM and CDR2 ANQGSEA. The CDR3 contains 12 residues. Trimming cost V 5 bases and J 11 bases, with 18 bases left between them.

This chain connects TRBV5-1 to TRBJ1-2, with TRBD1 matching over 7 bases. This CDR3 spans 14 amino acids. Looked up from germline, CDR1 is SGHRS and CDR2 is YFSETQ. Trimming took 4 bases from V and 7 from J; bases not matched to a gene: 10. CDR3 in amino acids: CASSLEGALGGYTF. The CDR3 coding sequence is TGCGCCAGCAGCCTTGAGGGGGCCCTGGGTGGCTACACCTTC. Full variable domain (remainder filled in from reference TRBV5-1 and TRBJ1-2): KAGVTQTPRYLIKTRGQQVTLSCSPISGHRSVSWYQQTPGQGLQFLFEYFSETQRNKGNFPGRFSGRQFSNSRSEMNVSTLELGDSALYLCASSLEGALGGYTFGSGTRLTVV.

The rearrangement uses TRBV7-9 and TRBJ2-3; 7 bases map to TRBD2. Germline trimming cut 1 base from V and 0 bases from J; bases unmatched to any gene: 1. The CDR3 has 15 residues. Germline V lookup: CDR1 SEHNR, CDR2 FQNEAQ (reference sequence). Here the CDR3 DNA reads TGTGCCAGCAGCTTAGGTAGCGGGAGCACAGATACGCAGTATTTT. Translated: CASSLGSGSTDTQYF.